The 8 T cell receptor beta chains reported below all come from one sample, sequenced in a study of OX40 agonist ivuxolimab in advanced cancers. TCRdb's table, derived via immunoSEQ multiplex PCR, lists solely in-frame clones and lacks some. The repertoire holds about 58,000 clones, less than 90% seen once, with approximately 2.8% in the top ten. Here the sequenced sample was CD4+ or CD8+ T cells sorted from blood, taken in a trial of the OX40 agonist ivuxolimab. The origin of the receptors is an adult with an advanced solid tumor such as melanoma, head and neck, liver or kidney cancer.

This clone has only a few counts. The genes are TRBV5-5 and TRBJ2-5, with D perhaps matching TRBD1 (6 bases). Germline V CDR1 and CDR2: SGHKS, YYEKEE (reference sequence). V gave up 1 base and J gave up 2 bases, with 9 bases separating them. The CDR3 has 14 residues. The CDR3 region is CASSLHRVQETQYF. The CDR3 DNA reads TGTGCCAGCAGCTTGCACAGGGTTCAAGAGACCCAGTACTTC. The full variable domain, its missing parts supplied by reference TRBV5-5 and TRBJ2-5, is DAGVTQSPTHLIKTRGQQVTLRCSPISGHKSVSWYQQVLGQGPQFIFQYYEKEERGRGNFPDRFSARQFPNYSSELNVNALLLGDSALYLCASSLHRVQETQYFGPGTRLLVL.

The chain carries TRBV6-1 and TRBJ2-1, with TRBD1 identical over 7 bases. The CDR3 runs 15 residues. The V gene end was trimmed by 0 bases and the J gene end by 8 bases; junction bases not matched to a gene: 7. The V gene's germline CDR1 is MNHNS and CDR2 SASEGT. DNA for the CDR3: TGTGCCAGCAGTGAAGCGACAGGGTCCAGGGATGAGCAGTTCTTC. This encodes CASSEATGSRDEQFF.

CDR3 in DNA: TGTGCCAGCAGTTTGGAGCGGGGGGCCTCTACGACCTACGAGCAGTACTTC. The encoded protein is CASSLERGASTTYEQYF. This chain uses TRBV28 with TRBJ2-7; TRBD2 agrees at 9 bases. This CDR3 is built from 17 residues. The V gene end was trimmed by 3 bases and the J gene end by 2 bases; junction bases not matched to a gene: 11. Germline lookup yields CDR1 MDHEN and CDR2 SYDVKM.

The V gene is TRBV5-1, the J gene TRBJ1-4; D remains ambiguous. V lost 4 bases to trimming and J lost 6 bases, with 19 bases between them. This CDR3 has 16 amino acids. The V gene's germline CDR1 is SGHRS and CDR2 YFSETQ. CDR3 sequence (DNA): TGCGCCAGCAGCACCGACGGTCGGGGTGGATATGAAAAACTGTTTTTT. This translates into CASSTDGRGGYEKLFF.

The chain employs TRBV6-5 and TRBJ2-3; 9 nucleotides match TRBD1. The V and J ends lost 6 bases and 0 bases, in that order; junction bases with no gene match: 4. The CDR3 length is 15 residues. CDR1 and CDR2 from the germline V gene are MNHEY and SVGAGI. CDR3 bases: TGTGCCAGCAGACGACAGGGGGATAGCACAGATACGCAGTATTTT. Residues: CASRRQGDSTDTQYF.

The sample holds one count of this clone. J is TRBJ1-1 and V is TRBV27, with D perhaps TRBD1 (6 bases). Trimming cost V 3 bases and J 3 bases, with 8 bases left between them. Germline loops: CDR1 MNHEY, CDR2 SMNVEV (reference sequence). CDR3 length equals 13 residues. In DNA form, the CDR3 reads TGTGCCAGCAGTTTGACAGGTCACACTGAAGCTTTCTTT. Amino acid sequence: CASSLTGHTEAFF.

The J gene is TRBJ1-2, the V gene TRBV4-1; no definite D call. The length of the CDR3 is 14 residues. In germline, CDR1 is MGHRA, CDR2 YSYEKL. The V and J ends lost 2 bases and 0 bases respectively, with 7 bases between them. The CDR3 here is CASSQQPANYGYTF. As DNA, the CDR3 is TGCGCCAGCAGCCAACAGCCAGCTAACTATGGCTACACCTTC.

CDR3 in amino acids: CASSLAGASAAPDQETQYF. As DNA, the CDR3 is TGTGCCAGCAGCTTAGCGGGGGCTTCCGCAGCGCCAGACCAAGAGACCCAGTACTTC. The rearrangement links TRBV7-2 to TRBJ2-5; possibly TRBD1 for D (6 bases). V lost 0 bases and J 0 bases, leaving 20 bases between the germline ends. CDR3 length: 19 residues. Germline CDR1 SGHTA, CDR2 FQGNSA.